This TCR beta chain was observed in a study of cytomegalovirus exposure and HLA in healthy donors. Regarding the study as a whole: Across all donors, roughly uniform sequencing depth was an assumption of the presence/absence analyses.

Primers included in the PCR were 60 Vbeta and 13 Jbeta primers. The repertoire was sequenced with immunoSEQ multiplex PCR; TCRdb's copy has only in-frame clones and lacks some. The sample holds fewer than 80,000 clones; roughly four fifths are singletons and the top ten take around 10%. The CDR3 has 13 amino acids. Trimming removed 9 bases at V and 0 bases at J, with 9 bases between. From germline, CDR1 is SNHLY and CDR2 FYNNEI. In the case of this clone: Its specificity is unknown.

The sequenced sample consisted of PBMCs. The clonotype originates from a woman aged 55-69 years in good health and CMV-seropositive. The gene calls are TRBV2 and TRBJ1-5; D is undetermined. The CDR3: CASHRYSNQPQHF. The CDR3 coding sequence is TGTGCCAGTCATAGATATAGCAATCAGCCCCAGCATTTT.